One and the same sample provided the 31 T cell receptor beta chains below, sequenced in a study of alternative splicing in chronic myeloid leukemia remission. Libraries were built from poly-A-enriched mRNA from around 1 ug total RNA. TCRdb reanalyzed the bulk RNA-seq reads, giving one entry per CDR3 protein sequence and no DNA. The repertoire holds several hundred distinct CDR3 sequences, roughly 97% seen once, with about 3.7% in the top ten. Time point given: chronic-phase CML before TKI therapy (screening/day 1). Source: PBMCs or total blood leukocytes (not recorded which), taken at diagnosis. These receptors were obtained from an adult with chronic myeloid leukemia.

The chain carries TRBV2 and TRBJ1-1; TCRdb's assignment of TRBD1 cannot be checked, as there is no DNA. Germline CDR1 and CDR2: SNHLY and FYNNEI. The CDR3 has 16 amino acids. CDR3: CASSVGPGQGLTEAFF.

V usage is TRBV27 and J usage is TRBJ2-2; lacking DNA, the TRBD2 call made by TCRdb goes unchecked. The CDR3 contains 15 residues. Germline V gene data show CDR1 as MNHEY and CDR2 as SMNVEV (reference sequence). Here the CDR3 reads CASRGVAVNTGELFF.

The chain links TRBV6-2 or TRBV6-3 to TRBJ2-2; TCRdb designates TRBD1, a call that cannot be tested without DNA. Germline V gene lookup returns CDR1 MNHEY and CDR2 SVGEGT. The CDR3 runs to 12 residues. CDR3 in amino acids: CASSTNTGELFF.

This clonotype is a singleton in its sample. V usage is TRBV7-9 and J usage is TRBJ2-1; TCRdb lists TRBD2, though no DNA is available to test this call. From germline, CDR1 is SEHNR and CDR2 FQNEAQ (reference sequence). The CDR3 consists of 15 residues. The CDR3: CASSLGLAEYNEQFF.

V and J are TRBV7-9 and TRBJ2-7; TCRdb picks TRBD2, but there is no DNA to check that call. The CDR3 covers 18 residues. From germline, CDR1 is SEHNR and CDR2 FQNEAQ (reference sequence). CDR3 in amino acids: CASSLGSFTGTGRYEQYF.

V is TRBV7-3 and J is TRBJ2-6; the D gene TCRdb calls, TRBD2, cannot be checked with no DNA. The CDR3 has 16 amino acids. Looked up from germline, CDR1 is SGHTA and CDR2 is FQGTGA. CDR3 loop: CASSLGPGAGANVLTF.

V is TRBV28 and J is TRBJ1-5; TCRdb lists TRBD1, though no DNA is available to test this call. Germline V CDR1 and CDR2: MDHEN, SYDVKM. CDR3 size: 14 residues. The CDR3 here is CASRRQGDNQPQHF.

The V call is TRBV28, the J call TRBJ1-3. The CDR3 length is 16 residues. The germline V gene has CDR1 MDHEN and CDR2 SYDVKM. CDR3 in amino acids: CASSRPFFLTGNTIYF.

This sequence joins TRBV25-1 and TRBJ2-7. Germline CDR1 MGHDK, CDR2 SYGVNS. This CDR3 has 11 residues. The CDR3 protein is CASSTAYEQYF.

This clonotype was seen more than once but under ten times. The chain is built from TRBV12-3 or TRBV12-4 and TRBJ1-2. The length of the CDR3 is 14 residues. The CDR3 region is CASSPGRANYGYTF.

This clonotype was recorded once. The chain joins TRBV20/OR9-2 to TRBJ2-7; the D call from TCRdb, TRBD2, cannot be confirmed without DNA. TRBV20/OR9-2 is marked as an open reading frame, function uncertain. The CDR3 is 15 amino acids. The CDR3 reads CSARDFLAGVPEQYF.

CDR3 sequence reads: CASSIGDGRAGEQFF. V gene TRBV19 combines with J gene TRBJ2-1; TCRdb selects TRBD2, and the lack of DNA leaves this call unchecked. CDR1 is LNHDA and CDR2 is SQIVND in the germline V gene (reference sequence). The CDR3 spans 15 residues.

This chain connects TRBV9 to TRBJ2-2; TCRdb outputs TRBD2, but without DNA this stays unchecked. Germline V lookup: CDR1 SGDLS, CDR2 YYNGEE. There are 14 residues in the CDR3. The CDR3 sequence: CASTYRENTGELFF. The full variable domain, completed using reference TRBV9 and TRBJ2-2, is DSGVTQTPKHLITATGQRVTLRCSPRSGDLSVYWYQQSLDQGLQFLIQYYNGEERAKGNILERFSAQQFPDLHSELNLSSLELGDSALYFCASTYRENTGELFFGEGSRLTVL.

The V gene is TRBV20/OR9-2, the J gene TRBJ2-3; TCRdb outputs TRBD2, but without DNA this stays unchecked. TRBV20/OR9-2 is known as an ORF, though its function is uncertain. The CDR3 loop spans 16 amino acids. CDR3 sequence: CSAYRETSEPLDTQYF.

CDR3 amino acids: CASSLTPREGRGQYF. The gene calls are TRBV7-9 and TRBJ2-3; no DNA is available, so the TRBD2 call from TCRdb remains unchecked. CDR3 length: 15 amino acids. Germline V lookup: CDR1 SEHNR, CDR2 FQNEAQ (reference sequence).

The rearrangement links TRBV12-3 or TRBV12-4 to TRBJ2-3. CDR3 size: 14 residues. The CDR3 loop reads CASSSGPITDTQYF.

This chain joins TRBV10-3 and TRBJ2-7; TCRdb designates TRBD2, a call that cannot be tested without DNA. Germline V gene data show CDR1 as ENHRY and CDR2 as SYGVKD. This CDR3 spans 13 amino acids. CDR3 region: CAISETRGYEQYF.

This sequence joins TRBV29-1 and TRBJ1-4. The CDR3 loop spans 14 amino acids. Looked up from germline, CDR1 is SQVTM and CDR2 is ANQGSEA. CDR3 residues: CSVENTGVGEKLFF.

The chain employs TRBV7-9 and TRBJ2-3. CDR3 length: 13 amino acids. Germline CDR1 reads SEHNR; CDR2 reads FQNEAQ (reference sequence). The CDR3 region is CASSQEFTDTQYF.

The genes are TRBV12-3 or TRBV12-4 and TRBJ2-5. The CDR3 length is 14 residues. The CDR3 spells CASSFSNSQETQYF.

The chain recombines TRBV29-1 with TRBJ2-4. This CDR3 comprises 14 residues. CDR1 and CDR2 (germline): SQVTM, ANQGSEA. CDR3 amino acids: CSVAQRLAKNIQYF.

This sequence joins TRBV30 and TRBJ2-2; TCRdb picks TRBD2, but there is no DNA to check that call. The V gene's germline CDR1 is GTSNPN and CDR2 SVGIG (reference sequence). CDR3 length equals 16 residues. The CDR3 is CACTLGGLAGVGELFF.

This sequence joins TRBV4-1 and TRBJ2-5; the TRBD1 assignment by TCRdb is unverifiable without DNA. The CDR3 consists of 16 residues. The germline CDR1 and CDR2 sequences are MGHRA and YSYEKL. This chain's CDR3 is CASSQTVATGGETQYF.

The rearrangement joins TRBV21-1 to TRBJ2-1; the D call from TCRdb, TRBD1, cannot be confirmed without DNA. TRBV21-1 is noted as a pseudogene. There are 15 residues in the CDR3. The CDR3 spells CASSNETGPHNEQFF.

This clonotype was detected once. The chain uses TRBV20/OR9-2 and TRBJ1-1; the D gene TCRdb calls, TRBD1, cannot be checked with no DNA. TRBV20/OR9-2 is an ORF, with its function uncertain. The CDR3 runs 13 residues. The CDR3 here is CSAGDRAGTEAFF.

The chain is built from TRBV7-2 and TRBJ1-1. Germline V gene lookup returns CDR1 SGHTA and CDR2 FQGNSA. CDR3 length: 14 amino acids. The CDR3 protein is CASRRRGPRTEAFF.

The chain employs TRBV28 and TRBJ2-1; TCRdb outputs TRBD2, but without DNA this stays unchecked. The germline V gene encodes CDR1 MDHEN and CDR2 SYDVKM. The CDR3 loop spans 16 amino acids. CDR3 region: CASSFVAGVSYNEQFF.

The V and J genes are TRBV10-3 and TRBJ2-3; TCRdb lists TRBD2, though no DNA is available to test this call. Germline V gene lookup returns CDR1 ENHRY and CDR2 SYGVKD. This CDR3 spans 13 amino acids. This chain's CDR3 is CATKREGTDTQYF.

The chain couples TRBV20-1 to TRBJ2-1; TCRdb's D call, TRBD2, is unchecked because there is no DNA. CDR1 and CDR2 from the germline V gene are DFQATT and SNEGSKA (reference sequence). The length of the CDR3 is 14 residues. CDR3 in amino acids: CSASAGIFYNEQFF.

This sequence joins TRBV20-1 and TRBJ2-3; without DNA, the TCRdb call of TRBD2 cannot be checked. The germline CDR1 and CDR2 sequences are DFQATT and SNEGSKA (reference sequence). The CDR3 loop spans 14 amino acids. The chain's CDR3 is CSAVRRAKPDTQYF.

V and J are TRBV2 and TRBJ2-1; TCRdb gives TRBD2 as the D gene, but with no DNA this cannot be confirmed. CDR1 and CDR2 (germline): SNHLY, FYNNEI. The length of the CDR3 is 14 residues. The CDR3: CASSESLAGNEQFF.